This T cell receptor (beta chain) was documented in a study of Graves' ophthalmopathy and Graves' hyperthyroidism. Amplified material comprised TCR beta CDR3 regions derived from RNA transcripts. First-round RT-PCR with HTBI primers preceded a second-round multiplex PCR. From the multiplex PCR reads, TCRdb called clonotypes with MiXCR, one entry per CDR3 protein. The profile covers about 210,000 distinct CDR3 sequences, with under 30% appearing a single time and 8.5% to 9.5% taken by the ten largest. Other autoimmune diseases, uncontrolled infections, pregnancy or lactation led to the exclusion of patients. Diagnoses were established from clinical symptoms, serum thyroxine, TRAb, thyroid ultrasound and orbital computed tomography. Germline assignment: CDR1 SGHDN and CDR2 FVKESK. V was cut by 4 bases and J by 5 bases, with 11 bases left in between. The CDR3 covers 13 residues. This clonotype was picked up many times.

The sequence was collected from a man between 50 and 59 years old with Graves' ophthalmopathy. The chain recombines TRBV14 with TRBJ2-5; either TRBD1 or TRBD2 may supply D (5 bases each). Sample: peripheral blood. CDR3 loop: CASSPAEGETQYF. As DNA, the CDR3 is TGTGCCAGCAGCCCAGCAGAGGGGGAGACCCAGTACTTC.